A single sample is the source of the 7 T cell receptor beta chains below, sequenced in a study of shared clonotypes between healthy human individuals. Clones were sequenced by immunoSEQ multiplex PCR, and TCRdb holds only the in-frame ones, with some missing. This table has about 2 million clones, roughly 95% appearing once. The specimen sequenced was naive CD4+ T cells sorted from blood. The subset denotes: CD45RA+ positively selected. The source of these receptors is a man between 18 and 35 years old in good health.

The gene calls are TRBV11-2 and TRBJ2-3; possibly TRBD2 for D (6 bases). V was cut by 3 bases and J by 0 bases, with 10 bases left in between. Germline V gives CDR1 SGHAT, CDR2 FQNNGV. This CDR3 contains 15 residues. The CDR3 bases are TGTGCCAGCAGCTTCCCGGGAGCTAGCACAGATACGCAGTATTTT. It specifies CASSFPGASTDTQYF.

The chain employs TRBV6-1 and TRBJ2-3; 13 bases match TRBD2. Unmatched junction bases numbered 5, after V lost 4 bases and J lost 4 bases. The CDR3 has 16 amino acids. Looked up from germline, CDR1 is MNHNS and CDR2 is SASEGT. The CDR3 region is CASSGTSGRVPDTQYF. Written as DNA, the CDR3 is TGTGCCAGCAGTGGAACTAGCGGGAGGGTTCCAGATACGCAGTATTTT.

The rearrangement links TRBV5-1 to TRBJ2-5, with D tentatively TRBD1 or TRBD2 (5 bases each). V lost 3 bases and J 2 bases, leaving 14 bases between the germline ends. Looked up from germline, CDR1 is SGHRS and CDR2 is YFSETQ. CDR3 length equals 15 residues. DNA of the CDR3: TGCGCCAGCAGCTCCCAGGGACGGAAGCAAGAGACCCAGTACTTC. Encoded protein: CASSSQGRKQETQYF.

This clone is a singleton in its sample. This chain joins TRBV7-8 and TRBJ2-3; unclear D gene. The CDR3 length is 15 residues. CDR1 and CDR2 (germline): SGHVS, FQNEAQ. Trimming stripped 3 bases from V and 1 base from J, with 11 bases between. CDR3 DNA sequence: TGTGCCAGCAGCTTTAGCAGGTGGGGCACAGATACGCAGTATTTT. Amino acid sequence: CASSFSRWGTDTQYF.

CDR3 protein: CASSFLFADTQYF. The CDR3 nucleotides are TGTGCCAGCAGCTTTCTCTTCGCAGATACGCAGTATTTT. The chain is built from TRBV11-2 and TRBJ2-3; no clear D gene. The germline gives CDR1 SGHAT, CDR2 FQNNGV. The V end was cut by 3 bases, the J end by 4 bases, with 8 bases between. CDR3 size: 13 residues.

The chain uses TRBV5-8 and TRBJ2-7, with TRBD1 as a possible D gene (5 bases). The germline CDR1 and CDR2 sequences are SGHTS and YDEGEE. V shed 4 bases and J shed 3 bases, with 11 bases lying between them. This CDR3 region has 13 residues. In DNA form, the CDR3 reads TGTGCCAGCAGCCAGACAGCCCTCTACGAGCAGTACTTC. Residues: CASSQTALYEQYF.

This chain links TRBV18 with TRBJ2-6; D might be TRBD1 or TRBD2, each matching 5 bases. CDR1 and CDR2 (germline): KGHSH, LQKENI. V shed 0 bases and J shed 2 bases, with 11 bases lying between them. CDR3 size: 17 residues. CDR3 sequence (DNA): TGTGCCAGCTCACCACCAGGGACGTACGCTGGGGCCAACGTCCTGACTTTC. As protein: CASSPPGTYAGANVLTF. Supplemented by reference TRBV18 and TRBJ2-6, the full variable domain reads NAGVMQNPRHLVRRRGQEARLRCSPMKGHSHVYWYRQLPEEGLKFMVYLQKENIIDESGMPKERFSAEFPKEGPSILRIQQVVRGDSAAYFCASSPPGTYAGANVLTFGAGSRLTVL.